Shown below are 22 T cell receptor beta chains from a single sample sequenced in a study of blood T cells in healthy people across ages. Together with a sample-barcoded 5' primer, a J-beta primer mix was included in a second PCR lasting roughly 6 to 12 cycles. In TCRdb, the 5' RACE reads were re-called with MiXCR into one record per CDR3 protein. The table shows about 720,000 distinct CDR3 sequences, with 20% to 25% occurring only once. Another study also made use of these data, one on T cells of mothers and their children.

The sequenced material came from blood. All receptors come from a boy aged 5-17 years in good health.

This clonotype was observed a handful of times. This rearrangement joins TRBV4-3 to TRBJ2-5; no definite D call. The CDR3 contains 17 residues. With 0 bases removed from V and 4 bases from J, the gap between germline ends came to 18 bases. The germline CDR1 and CDR2 sequences are LGHNA and YSLEER. Written as DNA, the CDR3 is TGCGCCAGCAGCCAAGATTCTCCGCCAGCCCCCCGAGAGACCCAGTACTTC. Amino acid sequence: CASSQDSPPAPRETQYF.

The chain employs TRBV4-3 and TRBJ2-7; 7 bases are shared with TRBD1. CDR1 and CDR2 from the germline V gene are LGHNA and YSLEER. The ends lost 0 bases at V and 2 bases at J; junction bases unmatched: 7. This CDR3 has 16 amino acids. CDR3 amino acids: CASSQDRDSNPYEQYF. The CDR3, as DNA: TGCGCCAGCAGCCAAGATAGGGACAGTAATCCCTACGAGCAGTACTTC.

Only a few counts were recorded for this clonotype. The V call is TRBV7-2, the J call TRBJ2-5; the match to TRBD2 covers 7 bases. The J call may be incorrect, as the DNA end agrees better with TRBJ2-1. Per the germline V gene, CDR1 is SGHTA and CDR2 is FQGNSA. The CDR3 has 17 residues. This chain's CDR3 is CASSLAEWLAVNNEQFF. The DNA of the CDR3 is TGTGCCAGCAGCTTAGCGGAGTGGCTAGCGGTAAACAATGAGCAGTTCTTC.

This clonotype was seen only a few times. This chain links TRBV3-1 with TRBJ2-5; the D gene is possibly TRBD1 (5 bases). The CDR3 covers 13 residues. CDR1 is LGHDT and CDR2 is YNNKEL in the germline V gene (reference sequence). V shed 4 bases and J shed 3 bases, with 9 bases lying between them. Written as DNA, the CDR3 is TGTGCCAGCAGCCCCGACAGTGAAGAGACCCAGTACTTC. Its translation: CASSPDSEETQYF.

The rearrangement links TRBV20-1 to TRBJ2-3; 10 positions match TRBD2. The V gene's germline CDR1 is DFQATT and CDR2 SNEGSKA (reference sequence). The CDR3 has 16 amino acids. V shed 6 bases and J 6 bases; nucleotides not matched to a gene: 15. CDR3 coding DNA: TGCAGTGCGGAGGGCGGGCTAGCGGGAGTCGGTGATACGCAGTATTTT. Its protein product is CSAEGGLAGVGDTQYF.

This clonotype has a handful of counts. The chain combines TRBV4-3 with TRBJ1-6; D not resolved. V lost 3 bases, J lost 0 bases, and 12 bases lay in between. CDR3 length: 17 amino acids. Germline CDR1 reads LGHNA; CDR2 reads YSLEER. DNA of the CDR3: TGCGCCAGCAGCCAGAGCTTAGGGAGCTCCTATAATTCACCCCTCCACTTT. It encodes CASSQSLGSSYNSPLHF.

The table lists this clonotype with a few counts. This sequence joins TRBV29-1 and TRBJ2-7, with 11 positions matching TRBD2. CDR1 and CDR2 from the germline V gene are SQVTM and ANQGSEA. The V and J ends lost 3 bases and 2 bases, in that order; junction bases with no gene match: 3. This CDR3 comprises 14 residues. The CDR3 region is CSVEGTSGPYEQYF. The CDR3 DNA reads TGCAGCGTTGAGGGGACTAGCGGTCCCTACGAGCAGTACTTC.

The chain has TRBV5-4 and TRBJ2-5; a possible D gene is TRBD1 (6 bases). CDR1 and CDR2 from the germline V gene are SGHNT and YYREEE (reference sequence). The CDR3 consists of 16 residues. Trimming cost V 0 bases and J 2 bases, with 14 bases left between them. The CDR3 is CASSLGAGVPQETQYF. CDR3 bases: TGTGCCAGCAGCTTGGGGGCAGGGGTTCCTCAAGAGACCCAGTACTTC.

In its sample, this clonotype was seen a few times. The V call is TRBV6-5, the J call TRBJ2-5; D is uncertain. Germline loops: CDR1 MNHEY, CDR2 SVGAGI. V gave up 0 bases and J gave up 5 bases, with 13 bases separating them. This CDR3 spans 15 amino acids. CDR3 sequence reads: CASSYSQASLETQYF. In DNA, the CDR3 is TGTGCCAGCAGTTACTCTCAAGCGTCCCTCGAGACCCAGTACTTC.

This rearrangement joins TRBV7-9 to TRBJ1-5; TRBD1 matches 8 bases. The CDR3 sequence is 15 residues long. The V segment lost 1 base and the J segment 1 base; nucleotides outside the gene matches: 0. The V gene's germline CDR1 is SEHNR and CDR2 FQNEAQ (reference sequence). The CDR3 protein is CASSLGTGSNQPQHF. The CDR3 nucleotides read TGTGCCAGCAGCTTAGGGACAGGGAGCAATCAGCCCCAGCATTTT.

The chain carries TRBV18 and TRBJ2-1; D is unclear. Germline CDR1 reads KGHSH; CDR2 reads LQKENI. V lost 0 bases and J 5 bases, leaving 11 bases between the germline ends. This CDR3 is 15 amino acids long. The DNA of the CDR3 is TGTGCCAGCTCACCACCGGTACATGGCGACAATGAGCAGTTCTTC. Its protein product is CASSPPVHGDNEQFF.

This sequence joins TRBV7-9 and TRBJ2-5, with 7 bases that match TRBD1. J lost 4 bases, V lost 2 bases, and 7 bases had no gene match. Looked up from germline, CDR1 is SEHNR and CDR2 is FQNEAQ (reference sequence). This CDR3 region has 15 residues. CDR3 residues: CASSLPGTVGETQYF. The CDR3 coding sequence is TGTGCCAGCAGCTTACCCGGGACAGTAGGAGAGACCCAGTACTTC.

The J gene is TRBJ2-7, the V gene TRBV7-2; 9 bases line up with TRBD2. This CDR3 is 15 amino acids long. The V and J ends lost 5 bases and 4 bases, in that order; junction bases with no gene match: 9. CDR1 SGHTA and CDR2 FQGNSA come from the germline V gene. The DNA of the CDR3 is TGTGCCAGCAGCCTCCGGCGGGAGGGGATGTACGAGCAGTACTTC. It translates to CASSLRREGMYEQYF.

This clonotype came up many times. The rearrangement links TRBV6-1 to TRBJ2-1, with 8 bases that match TRBD2. The V gene end was trimmed by 4 bases and the J gene end by 6 bases; junction bases not matched to a gene: 11. Germline values: CDR1 MNHNS, CDR2 SASEGT. The CDR3 is 16 amino acids. CDR3 sequence reads: CASSALVREGLNEQFF. The DNA of the CDR3 is TGTGCCAGCAGTGCACTTGTACGGGAGGGCCTCAATGAGCAGTTCTTC.

This clonotype was seen a handful of times. One end of the junction is discordant with germline, which a read error may explain. The rearrangement links TRBV7-3 to TRBJ2-3; TRBD2 matches at 7 bases. The CDR3 loop spans 17 amino acids. Germline CDR1 reads SGHTA; CDR2 reads FQGTGA. The CDR3, as DNA: TGTGCCGGCAGCTCATTTGGGGGGGGTTCCCCCACAGATACGCAGTATTTT. This encodes CAGSSFGGGSPTDTQYF.

The gene calls are TRBV10-3 and TRBJ2-7, with 8 bases lining up with TRBD2. Unmatched junction bases numbered 6, after V lost 4 bases and J lost 7 bases. This CDR3 has 13 residues. CDR1 ENHRY and CDR2 SYGVKD come from the germline V gene. CDR3 amino acids: CAISASGGSEQYF. The CDR3 bases are TGTGCCATCAGTGCATCGGGGGGGTCGGAGCAGTACTTC.

This sequence joins TRBV19 and TRBJ1-4; D may be TRBD1 (5 bases). The CDR3 covers 18 residues. Deletions cut 5 bases from V and 11 bases from J, with 30 bases between. CDR1 and CDR2 from the germline V gene are LNHDA and SQIVND (reference sequence). For the CDR3, the DNA is TGTGCCAGTAGTCTTGGGGGGTTTCTTTCCCAACAGAAGTGGAAACTGTTTTTT. It codes for CASSLGGFLSQQKWKLFF.

This clonotype was seen a few times. J is TRBJ2-5 and V is TRBV11-2; a weak D match, TRBD1 (6 bases). The better agreement between TRBJ2-1 and the DNA end casts doubt on the J call. Germline lookup yields CDR1 SGHAT and CDR2 FQNNGV. This CDR3 region has 13 residues. CDR3 DNA sequence: TGTGCCAGCAGCTTAAACAGGGCTGACGGGCAGTTCTTC. Translating gives CASSLNRADGQFF.

This clonotype has only a few counts. The DNA of the CDR3 is TGTGCCAGCAGACGGACGGAGAACTATGGCTACACCTTC. This encodes CASRRTENYGYTF. The chain joins TRBV6-5 to TRBJ1-2; D is unresolved. This CDR3 is 13 amino acids long. V lost 6 bases and J lost 2, with 10 bases in between. Germline CDR1 reads MNHEY; CDR2 reads SVGAGI.

This clonotype was observed a few times. V gene TRBV12-3 or TRBV12-4 combines with J gene TRBJ2-3, with 8 bases fitting TRBD2. The CDR3 sequence is 16 residues long. After removal of 5 bases from V and 0 bases from J, the junction contained 7 bases not matched to a gene. The CDR3 bases are TGTGCCAGCAGTGCCTTAGCGGGAACAAGCACAGATACGCAGTATTTT. Translated: CASSALAGTSTDTQYF.

This clonotype was counted only a few times. This chain uses TRBV20-1 with TRBJ1-1, with D uncertain. V lost 1 base, J lost 0 bases, and 6 bases lay in between. Per the germline V gene, CDR1 is DFQATT and CDR2 is SNEGSKA (reference sequence). This CDR3 region has 13 residues. CDR3 amino acids: CSARVLVNTEAFF. DNA of the CDR3: TGCAGTGCTAGAGTATTGGTGAACACTGAAGCTTTCTTT.

The chain employs TRBV28 and TRBJ1-2; 7 bases agree with TRBD1. The V segment lost 4 bases and the J segment 6 bases; nucleotides outside the gene matches: 8. Germline CDR1 reads MDHEN; CDR2 reads SYDVKM. The CDR3 spans 14 residues. Here the CDR3 reads CASSWAGTENGYTF. The CDR3 nucleotides read TGTGCCAGCAGTTGGGCAGGGACAGAAAATGGCTACACCTTC.